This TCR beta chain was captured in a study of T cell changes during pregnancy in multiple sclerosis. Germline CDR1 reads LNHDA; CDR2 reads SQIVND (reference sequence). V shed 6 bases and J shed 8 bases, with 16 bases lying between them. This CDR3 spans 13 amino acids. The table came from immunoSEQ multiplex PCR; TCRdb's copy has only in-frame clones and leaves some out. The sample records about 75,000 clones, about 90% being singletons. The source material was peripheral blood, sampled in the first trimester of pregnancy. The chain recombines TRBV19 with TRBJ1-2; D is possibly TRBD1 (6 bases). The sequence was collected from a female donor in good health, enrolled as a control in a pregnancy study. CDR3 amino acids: CASSGTPDSGYTF. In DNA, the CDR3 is TGTGCCAGTAGCGGGACACCCGACTCAGGCTACACCTTC.